This TCR beta chain was recovered during a study of blood T cell repertoires in COVID-19. Study as a whole: Spain, Italy and the United States supplied samples that represented acute and convalescent COVID-19.

This study enrolled people aged 18 to 89 from about two dozen US geographic areas. Participants reported their clinical history, and cohort assignment relied on those reports. This clone was detected ten times or more. With V trimmed by 10 bases and J by 4 bases, 12 bases remained unmatched. The germline CDR1 and CDR2 sequences are MNHEY and SVGAGI. The CDR3 is made up of 15 amino acids. Sequenced by immunoSEQ multiplex PCR; TCRdb stores in-frame clones only, minus some. The repertoire holds around 180,000 clones, about 91% seen once, with 2% to 2.5% in the top ten. The J gene is TRBJ1-5, the V gene TRBV6-5; TRBD1 agrees at 8 bases. The sample consisted of PBMCs or T cells enriched from blood (not recorded which). The clonotype comes from a woman between 40 and 50 years old with acute COVID-19. The CDR3 DNA sequence: TGTGCCACCGTGGACCGGGACAGGTGGAATCAGCCCCAGCATTTT. Translated, it gives CATVDRDRWNQPQHF.